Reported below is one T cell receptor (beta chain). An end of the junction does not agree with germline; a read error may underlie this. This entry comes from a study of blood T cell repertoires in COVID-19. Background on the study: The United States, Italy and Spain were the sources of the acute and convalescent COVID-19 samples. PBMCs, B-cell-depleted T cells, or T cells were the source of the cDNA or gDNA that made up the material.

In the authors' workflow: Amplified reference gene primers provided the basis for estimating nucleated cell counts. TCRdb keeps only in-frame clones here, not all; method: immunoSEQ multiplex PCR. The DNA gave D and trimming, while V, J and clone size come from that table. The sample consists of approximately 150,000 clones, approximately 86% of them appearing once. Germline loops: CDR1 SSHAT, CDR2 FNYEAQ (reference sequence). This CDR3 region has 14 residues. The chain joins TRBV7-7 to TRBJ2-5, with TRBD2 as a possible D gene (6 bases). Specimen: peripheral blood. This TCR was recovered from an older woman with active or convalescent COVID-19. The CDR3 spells CASSHGGVQETQYF. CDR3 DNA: TGTGCTAGCAGCCATGGAGGGGTTCAAGAGACCCAGTACTTC.